This TCR beta chain was sequenced in a study of blood T cell repertoires in COVID-19 (TCRdb year 2020). With respect to the entire study: Samples covering the acute and convalescent phases of COVID-19 were provided by collaborators in the United States, Italy and Spain. The material from the prospective study consisted of cDNA or gDNA derived from T cells, B-cell-depleted T cells, or PBMCs. Subjects who had been exposed to COVID-19, were actively infected with it, or had recovered from it provided the deeply sampled blood TCRbeta repertoires that made up the dataset. The repertoires were released in a freely available public database meant as a resource for research on the immune response to SARS-CoV-2. Samples came from the ongoing ImmuneRACE study (first 160 participants) plus 1,254 subjects from 6 global collaborators. The sample metadata nearly always contained a de-identified subject ID, COVID-19 status, age in years and sex. Where HLA class I and class II types were available, the types were taken from metadata supplied by the sample provider, not from assay-based typing. Study-level results and caveats: How much clinical and demographic metadata was included differed by source and by participant, and the metadata was provided uncurated.

The sample holds a few counts of this clone. Its antigen is currently not known. One base away there is no much larger clone; base qualities are not given. Collaborating institutions collected whole blood in K2EDTA tubes following their own protocols. Collaborator samples were shipped for TCRbeta analysis as frozen whole blood, isolated PBMCs, or DNA extracted from either sample type. The immunoSEQ Assay, a bias-controlled multiplex PCR, was used to amplify TCRbeta CDR3 regions from genomic DNA. Regarding the original processing steps: Nucleated cell counts per sample were estimated from amplification of reference gene primers within the assay. Sequence reads were collapsed and filtered to measure the absolute abundance of every unique TCRbeta CDR3 rearrangement. For each sample, productive Simpson clonality was calculated by taking the square root of Simpson's diversity index across productive rearrangements. The table comes from immuneACCESS by way of TCRdb, which keeps in-frame sequences with V and J called. Part of the clones is missing from these tables; in studies checked, under half for an unresolved V gene and the rest for unknown reasons. The V and J calls and clone size come from that table; D and trimming were worked out from the DNA. Present in this sample are around 130,000 clones, 70% to 90% of which were seen just once. The leading ten clones occupy 3.9% of the sample.

CDR1 LNHDA and CDR2 SQIVND were looked up in the germline V gene (reference sequence). The CDR3 goes from the cysteine to the phenylalanine over 15 residues. Only CDR3 DNA is held: 45 bases, read in frame from base 1. Trimming at the junction amounts to 3 bases on V and 4 bases on J, and the germline ends lie 14 bases apart. The material sequenced was peripheral blood. This sequence was found in a man aged 60 to 69 with acute or convalescent COVID-19. The V gene is TRBV19 and the J gene is TRBJ2-3, and the D gene may be TRBD2, 6 bases matching. The DNA sequence follows: TGTGCCAGTAGTATGCGACGGGAGCAGGCAGATACGCAGTATTTT. Translated, this is CASSMRREQADTQYF.